Listed below are T cell receptor beta chains from one sample, sequenced in a study of blood T cell repertoires in COVID-19. Profiled with immunoSEQ multiplex PCR; TCRdb holds only in-frame clones, not every one. The table lists about 94,000 clones, around 82% of them singletons. Sequences were obtained from peripheral blood. Receptor source: a man in his sixties with acute or convalescent COVID-19. Both conserved end residues are part of each CDR3. Each record gives: clone size, J gene, V gene, CDR3 protein. Clone size is shown for a subset of rows, as once, few, many or a class of expanded clone.

clone size: -; J gene: TRBJ1-1; V gene: TRBV6-5; CDR3 protein: CASNRGNTEAFF
clone size: -; J gene: TRBJ2-7; V gene: TRBV19; CDR3 protein: CASSSGGPSSYEQYF
clone size: -; J gene: TRBJ1-5; V gene: TRBV24-1; CDR3 protein: CATSAGAIFNQPQHF
clone size: -; J gene: TRBJ2-3; V gene: TRBV5-1; CDR3 protein: CASSANYYTDTQYF
clone size: -; J gene: TRBJ1-3; V gene: TRBV29-1; CDR3 protein: CSVETGTAVNTIYF
clone size: -; J gene: TRBJ1-6; V gene: TRBV7-3; CDR3 protein: CASSLRQGGNSPLHF
clone size: -; J gene: TRBJ2-1; V gene: TRBV4-3; CDR3 protein: CASSQEWRVNSRFF
clone size: once; J gene: TRBJ1-2; V gene: TRBV29-1; CDR3 protein: CSVGDREGYTF
clone size: -; J gene: TRBJ2-7; V gene: TRBV19; CDR3 protein: CASTTFGTGGYEQYF
clone size: -; J gene: TRBJ2-5; V gene: TRBV4-1; CDR3 protein: CASSPGLAGGQETQYF
clone size: -; J gene: TRBJ2-7; V gene: TRBV5-6; CDR3 protein: CASSLRTSGGSSYEQYF
clone size: once; J gene: TRBJ1-3; V gene: TRBV5-1; CDR3 protein: CASSSRTGSGNTIYF
clone size: -; J gene: TRBJ1-5; V gene: TRBV18; CDR3 protein: CASSPAENQPQHF
clone size: -; J gene: TRBJ1-6; V gene: TRBV2; CDR3 protein: CASSMTGASNSPLHF
clone size: -; J gene: TRBJ2-7; V gene: TRBV9; CDR3 protein: CASSSGTTSHTYEQYF
clone size: many; J gene: TRBJ2-7; V gene: TRBV5-1; CDR3 protein: CASSPGVGVEQYF